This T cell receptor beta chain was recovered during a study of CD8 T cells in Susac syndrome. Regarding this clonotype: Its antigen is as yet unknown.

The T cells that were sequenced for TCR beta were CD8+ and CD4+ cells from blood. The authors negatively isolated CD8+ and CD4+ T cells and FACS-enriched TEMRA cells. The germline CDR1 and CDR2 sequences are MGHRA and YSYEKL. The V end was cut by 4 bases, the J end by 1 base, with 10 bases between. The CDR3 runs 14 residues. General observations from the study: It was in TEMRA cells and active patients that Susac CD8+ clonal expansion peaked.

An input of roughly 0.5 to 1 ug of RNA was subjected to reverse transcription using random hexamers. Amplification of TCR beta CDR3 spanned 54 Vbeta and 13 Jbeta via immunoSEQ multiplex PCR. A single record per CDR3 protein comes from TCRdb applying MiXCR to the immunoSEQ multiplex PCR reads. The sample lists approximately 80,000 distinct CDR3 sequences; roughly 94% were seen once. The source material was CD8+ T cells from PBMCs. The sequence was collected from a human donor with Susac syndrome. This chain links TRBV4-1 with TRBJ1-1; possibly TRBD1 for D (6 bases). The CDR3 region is CASSLEGENTEAFF. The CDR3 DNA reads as TGCGCCAGCAGCCTCGAGGGGGAGAACACTGAAGCTTTCTTT.